The present TCR beta chain was sequenced within a study of blood T cell repertoires in COVID-19. Method: immunoSEQ multiplex PCR; TCRdb's copy keeps in-frame clones and lacks some. Here the sample spans about 21,000 clones, approximately 85% being singletons. CDR1 SGDLS and CDR2 YYNGEE come from the germline V gene. Trimming took 2 bases from V and 6 from J; bases not matched to a gene: 3. The CDR3 runs to 15 residues. The genes are TRBV9 and TRBJ2-2; 11 bases are shared with TRBD2. This clonotype was sampled from a human donor with active COVID-19. The donor label of this sample is uncertain. Sequencing was carried out using peripheral blood. The CDR3 region is CASSVSGRVSGELFF. The CDR3 DNA reads as TGTGCCAGCAGCGTTAGCGGGAGGGTCTCCGGGGAGCTGTTTTTT.